These T cell receptor beta chains were read from a single sample in a study of T cells in Graves' hyperthyroidism and ophthalmopathy. TCRdb reprocessed the multiplex PCR reads via MiXCR and lists one record per CDR3 protein. The table has roughly 510,000 distinct CDR3 sequences, 46% seen once. Material for sequencing was peripheral blood or thyroid tissue (not recorded which). Source of these receptors: an adult woman with Graves' disease, either hyperthyroidism or ophthalmopathy (not recorded which). Each CDR3 is given with its conserved first and last residue. Each record gives: D gene, J gene, clone size, V gene, CDR3 protein, CDR3 DNA. A D gene is named only where the DNA matches it firmly. Rows give clone size only sometimes, using once, few, many, or a class for an expanded clone.

- | TRBJ2-5 | many | TRBV2 | CASGGGGQETQYF | TGTGCCAGCGGCGGTGGTGGCCAAGAGACCCAGTACTTC
TRBD1 | TRBJ1-6 | - | TRBV7-8 | CASSPRGQGATYNSPLHF | TGTGCCAGCAGCCCCAGGGGACAGGGGGCTACGTATAATTCACCCCTCCACTTT
TRBD1 | TRBJ2-5 | many | TRBV12-3/TRBV12-4 | CASSSTGGETQYF | TGTGCCAGCAGTTCCACAGGGGGGGAGACCCAGTACTTC
TRBD1 | TRBJ2-5 | - | TRBV7-2 | CASSSRTGEQTQYF | TGTGCCAGCAGCTCCCGGACAGGGGAACAGACCCAGTACTTC
- | TRBJ1-2 | - | TRBV7-6 | CASSHNGGDYGYTF | TGTGCCAGCAGCCACAATGGAGGGGACTATGGCTACACCTTC
- | TRBJ1-4 | many | TRBV11-2 | CASSLDQATGLFF | TGTGCCAGCAGCTTAGATCAAGCCACCGGACTGTTTTTT
- | TRBJ2-7 | many | TRBV10-3 | CAISDFLVTYEQYF | TGTGCCATCAGTGACTTTTTGGTTACCTACGAGCAGTACTTC
- | TRBJ1-4 | few | TRBV7-3 | CASSEQGDLGKLFF | TGTGCCAGCAGCGAACAGGGCGACCTTGGGAAACTGTTTTTT
- | TRBJ2-5 | - | TRBV7-2 | CASSLGYTLQETQYF | TGTGCCAGCAGCTTAGGTTACACTTTACAAGAGACCCAGTACTTC
- | TRBJ1-6 | many | TRBV7-8 | CASSVQGRNSPLHF | TGTGCCAGCAGCGTACAGGGAAGGAATTCACCCCTCCACTTT
- | TRBJ1-4 | - | TRBV10-3 | CAISESAGSDEKLFF | TGTGCCATCAGTGAGTCAGCAGGGTCTGATGAAAAACTGTTTTTT
- | TRBJ1-1 | - | TRBV29-1 | CSVGEGRERTEAFF | TGCAGCGTTGGGGAAGGCAGGGAACGCACTGAAGCTTTCTTT
- | TRBJ1-2 | many | TRBV11-2 | CASSLGGGRNYGYTF | TGTGCCAGCAGCTTAGGTGGGGGGCGGAACTATGGCTACACCTTC
- | TRBJ1-2 | - | TRBV9 | CASSRSSGSRYTF | TGTGCCAGCAGCCGATCTAGCGGGAGCCGCTACACCTTC
- | TRBJ1-1 | few | TRBV20-1 | CSARDEVTGWDTEAFF | TGCAGTGCTAGAGATGAGGTCACAGGGTGGGATACTGAAGCTTTCTTT
TRBD1 | TRBJ1-5 | many | TRBV4-2 | CASSQGDRGLQPQHF | TGTGCCAGCAGCCAAGGGGACAGGGGCCTTCAGCCCCAGCATTTT
- | TRBJ1-4 | - | TRBV29-1 | CSVRASNEKLFF | TGCAGCGTTAGGGCGTCTAATGAAAAACTGTTTTTT
TRBD2 | TRBJ2-5 | many | TRBV11-2 | CASSFLAGGSYQETQYF | TGTGCCAGCAGCTTCCTAGCGGGAGGGTCGTACCAAGAGACCCAGTACTTC
TRBD1 | TRBJ2-1 | - | TRBV29-1 | CSVLPWDRGYNEQFF | TGCAGCGTTCTTCCCTGGGACAGAGGCTACAATGAGCAGTTCTTC
- | TRBJ2-5 | few | TRBV20-1 | CSGTSGETQYF | TGCAGTGGTACGAGCGGAGAGACCCAGTACTTC
- | TRBJ1-6 | once | TRBV10-3 | CAITQYSSYNSPLHF | TGTGCCATCACCCAGTACAGCTCCTATAATTCACCCCTCCACTTT
- | TRBJ2-5 | - | TRBV7-2 | CASSSTVPDSQETQYF | TGTGCCAGCAGCTCGACAGTACCCGACTCACAAGAGACCCAGTACTTC
TRBD1 | TRBJ1-6 | - | TRBV6-5 | CASNRQGANSPLHF | TGTGCCAGCAACCGACAGGGGGCTAATTCACCCCTCCACTTT
- | TRBJ2-5 | - | TRBV5-1 | CASSYPTGETQYF | TGCGCCAGCAGCTATCCTACCGGGGAGACCCAGTACTTC
- | TRBJ2-3 | - | TRBV2 | CASNRRTDTQYF | TGTGCCAGCAACCGGCGGACAGATACGCAGTATTTT
TRBD2 | TRBJ2-5 | many | TRBV4-2 | CASSQEGTSGSGETQYF | TGTGCCAGCAGCCAAGAGGGGACTAGCGGGAGTGGTGAGACCCAGTACTTC
- | TRBJ2-5 | - | TRBV11-2 | CASSLLAVGVAEETQYF | TGTGCCAGCAGCTTATTAGCGGTGGGAGTGGCCGAAGAGACCCAGTACTTC
- | TRBJ2-5 | few | TRBV18 | CASSRPGTQYF | TGTGCCAGCTCACGACCTGGGACCCAGTACTTC
- | TRBJ1-2 | few | TRBV10-3 | CATSTGQNYGYTF | TGTGCCACTTCCACCGGACAGAACTATGGCTACACCTTC
- | TRBJ2-5 | - | TRBV7-9 | CASSRTRETQYF | TGTGCCAGCAGCCGGACCCGGGAGACCCAGTACTTC
- | TRBJ1-1 | few | TRBV10-3 | CAIGEREAFF | TGTGCCATCGGCGAGAGGGAAGCTTTCTTT
- | TRBJ2-7 | - | TRBV7-9 | CASSLGKSSYEQYF | TGTGCCAGCAGCTTAGGGAAGAGCTCCTACGAGCAGTACTTC
- | TRBJ2-7 | many | TRBV7-4 | CACNMTYSYEQYF | TGTGCCTGTAATATGACTTACTCCTACGAGCAGTACTTC
TRBD1 | TRBJ2-5 | - | TRBV2 | CASIIEQGAGETQYF | TGTGCCAGCATTATCGAACAGGGGGCCGGGGAGACCCAGTACTTC
- | TRBJ2-7 | - | TRBV7-9 | CASSDRDLGFYEQYF | TGTGCCAGCAGCGACCGGGACTTAGGGTTCTACGAGCAGTACTTC
TRBD1 | TRBJ1-2 | - | TRBV10-3 | CAISGRTGAAYTF | TGTGCCATCAGTGGAAGGACAGGGGCGGCCTACACCTTC
- | TRBJ2-2 | - | TRBV5-1 | CASSPWGNRANTGELFF | TGCGCCAGCAGCCCGTGGGGGAATCGAGCGAACACCGGGGAGCTGTTTTTT
- | TRBJ2-2 | - | TRBV25-1 | CASSESGTDTGELFF | TGTGCCAGCAGTGAATCTGGGACCGACACCGGGGAGCTGTTTTTT
- | TRBJ1-3 | - | TRBV29-1 | CSVETPQGPGNTIYF | TGCAGCGTTGAAACCCCGCAGGGGCCCGGAAACACCATATATTTT
TRBD2 | TRBJ2-1 | few | TRBV15 | CATSRGWASGNVEQFF | TGTGCCACCAGCAGAGGATGGGCTAGCGGCAACGTCGAGCAGTTCTTC
TRBD1 | TRBJ1-1 | - | TRBV29-1 | CSVEGGQGARNTEAFF | TGCAGCGTTGAAGGGGGACAGGGGGCAAGGAACACTGAAGCTTTCTTT
- | TRBJ1-1 | few | TRBV6-2/TRBV6-3 | CASSYYGADTEAFF | TGTGCCAGCAGTTACTACGGCGCGGACACTGAAGCTTTCTTT
TRBD1 | TRBJ2-6 | many | TRBV5-4 | CASISTGGYPGANVLTF | TGTGCCAGCATCTCGACAGGGGGTTATCCTGGGGCCAACGTCCTGACTTTC
- | TRBJ1-3 | many | TRBV7-9 | CASSPLTAVGNTIYF | TGTGCCAGCAGCCCCTTGACAGCCGTTGGAAACACCATATATTTT